The next 18 T cell receptor beta chains were all read from a single sample in a study of T cell changes during pregnancy in multiple sclerosis. TCRdb's copy holds only in-frame clones and misses some; the assay was immunoSEQ multiplex PCR. The sample records tens of thousands of clones, under 95% being singletons. The sample here was CD4+ T cells from peripheral blood mononuclear cells, taken after pregnancy. These receptors were taken from a female donor with multiple sclerosis, enrolled in a pregnancy study.

The chain uses TRBV28 and TRBJ1-5; maybe TRBD1 (6 bases). The CDR3 consists of 13 residues. The ends were cut back, 8 bases at V and 6 bases at J, with 14 bases in the middle. Per the germline V gene, CDR1 is MDHEN and CDR2 is SYDVKM. This CDR3 is CASLGDMFQPQHF. In DNA form, the CDR3 reads TGTGCCAGCCTAGGGGACATGTTTCAGCCCCAGCATTTT.

The V and J genes are TRBV19 and TRBJ2-6, with 7 bases lining up with TRBD1. V trimming: 6 bases; J trimming: 4 bases; junction bases outside the gene matches: 6. CDR1 LNHDA and CDR2 SQIVND come from the germline V gene (reference sequence). The CDR3 runs 15 residues. CDR3 DNA sequence: TGTGCCAGTAGCCCCGACAGGGCCGGGGCCAACGTCCTGACTTTC. Translated, it gives CASSPDRAGANVLTF.

The chain has TRBV15 and TRBJ2-7; maybe TRBD2 (5 bases). The V gene lost 0 bases and the J gene lost 4 bases, with 13 bases spanning the gap. This CDR3 region has 15 residues. Germline CDR1 reads LNHNV; CDR2 reads YYDKDF (reference sequence). CDR3 in amino acids: CATSRDRGREYEQYF. The CDR3 DNA reads TGTGCCACCAGCAGAGATCGGGGTCGGGAATACGAGCAGTACTTC.

The chain has TRBV28 and TRBJ1-1, with D possibly being TRBD1 (5 bases). The V end was cut by 6 bases, the J end by 1 base, with 15 bases between. The CDR3 has 15 residues. CDR1 is MDHEN, CDR2 SYDVKM, per germline. The CDR3 bases are TGTGCCAGCAGCCACGGGGGGGACGGGAACACTGAAGCTTTCTTT. Translated, it gives CASSHGGDGNTEAFF.

This clone was recorded a few times. The V call is TRBV2, the J call TRBJ1-6; TRBD1 might be the D (6 bases). The CDR3 spans 15 residues. V dropped 2 bases and J dropped 9 bases, with 14 bases sitting between them. The germline CDR1 and CDR2 sequences are SNHLY and FYNNEI. DNA for the CDR3: TGTGCCAGCAGTGAATCCAGGGGCGAAAGTTCACCCCTCCACTTT. Protein product: CASSESRGESSPLHF.

This chain connects TRBV7-9 to TRBJ1-1; 7 nucleotides match TRBD1. With 3 bases clipped from V and 0 bases from J, the junction kept 4 bases outside the gene matches. The CDR3 is made up of 15 amino acids. Germline V lookup: CDR1 SEHNR, CDR2 FQNEAQ (reference sequence). This CDR3 reads CASSLDRRLNTEAFF. The CDR3 DNA is TGTGCCAGCAGCTTGGACAGGCGTCTGAACACTGAAGCTTTCTTT.

This clone has a single count. V usage is TRBV6-5 and J usage is TRBJ1-2; D possibly corresponds to TRBD1 (6 bases). V dropped 2 bases and J dropped 9 bases, with 19 bases sitting between them. The CDR3 length is 15 residues. Germline V gene data show CDR1 as MNHEY and CDR2 as SVGAGI. The CDR3 sequence: CASSYEGHPLASYTF. CDR3 coding DNA: TGTGCCAGCAGTTACGAGGGACACCCACTTGCGAGCTACACCTTC.

This clone was recorded a few times. The V gene is TRBV2, the J gene TRBJ1-3; unclear D gene. This CDR3 spans 15 amino acids. CDR1 and CDR2 from the germline V gene are SNHLY and FYNNEI. Trimming pared 2 bases from V and 0 bases from J, leaving 8 bases between. This CDR3 is CASSEIAYSGNTIYF. DNA of the CDR3: TGTGCCAGCAGTGAAATTGCCTACTCTGGAAACACCATATATTTT.

The chain employs TRBV7-3 and TRBJ2-1; weak D call: TRBD1 (5 bases). Between the trimmed V and J ends, which lost 5 bases and 6 bases, there was a span of 20 bases. The germline V gene encodes CDR1 SGHTA and CDR2 FQGTGA. The CDR3 extends over 16 amino acids. The CDR3 coding sequence is TGTGCCAGCAGCCTCGACAGATACTCTGACCCCAATGAGCAGTTCTTC. It is translated as CASSLDRYSDPNEQFF.

This clone was recorded only once. The CDR3 is CASSDRSNSGNTIYF. In DNA, the CDR3 is TGTGCCAGCAGTGACAGGTCCAACTCTGGAAACACCATATATTTT. The gene calls are TRBV2 and TRBJ1-3; D not certain. V shed 3 bases and J shed 0 bases, with 9 bases lying between them. The germline V gene encodes CDR1 SNHLY and CDR2 FYNNEI. The length of the CDR3 is 15 residues.

V usage is TRBV9 and J usage is TRBJ1-2, with D perhaps matching TRBD1 (5 bases). Trimming removed 3 bases at V and 6 bases at J, with 15 bases between. Germline V CDR1 and CDR2: SGDLS, YYNGEE. The CDR3 is 14 residues long. The CDR3 sequence: CASSATWGDHGYTF. CDR3 bases: TGTGCCAGCAGCGCCACGTGGGGGGACCATGGCTACACCTTC. Filled out from reference TRBV9 and TRBJ1-2, the complete variable domain reads DSGVTQTPKHLITATGQRVTLRCSPRSGDLSVYWYQQSLDQGLQFLIQYYNGEERAKGNILERFSAQQFPDLHSELNLSSLELGDSALYFCASSATWGDHGYTFGSGTRLTVV.

This clone was detected only a few times. The same CDR3 also results from other DNA sequences found in this sample. The V and J genes are TRBV29-1 and TRBJ2-7, with D possibly matching TRBD1 (6 bases). The germline V gene encodes CDR1 SQVTM and CDR2 ANQGSEA. The CDR3 consists of 14 residues. The V end was cut by 4 bases, the J end by 2 bases, with 15 bases between. DNA of the CDR3: TGCAGCGTTGTTGCCCTGGGACAAACCTACGAGCAGTACTTC. Its translation is CSVVALGQTYEQYF.

V is TRBV6-1 and J is TRBJ1-5, with 7 nucleotides matching TRBD1. V lost 7 bases, J lost 6 bases, and 12 bases stayed unmatched. Germline assignment: CDR1 MNHNS and CDR2 SASEGT. The CDR3 contains 15 residues. CDR3 in DNA: TGTGCCAGCAACGGGGGCAGGGGGACGAGTCAGCCCCAGCATTTT. The encoded protein is CASNGGRGTSQPQHF.

The chain combines TRBV7-2 with TRBJ2-7, with TRBD2 identical over 10 bases. Germline V gene data show CDR1 as SGHTA and CDR2 as FQGNSA. The J segment lost 5 bases and the V segment lost 5 bases, leaving 9 bases of the junction unmatched. CDR3 length: 15 amino acids. The CDR3 loop reads CASSQVRLAGDEQYF. Here the CDR3 DNA reads TGTGCCAGCAGCCAGGTTCGGCTAGCGGGAGACGAGCAGTACTTC.

The V call is TRBV27, the J call TRBJ2-5; maybe TRBD1 (6 bases). This CDR3 is 14 amino acids long. Trimming took 6 bases from V and 5 from J, leaving 16 bases between them. From germline, CDR1 is MNHEY and CDR2 SMNVEV (reference sequence). Here the CDR3 reads CASSPTGWEETQYF. The DNA for the CDR3 is TGTGCCAGCAGCCCCACAGGGTGGGAGGAGACCCAGTACTTC.

The chain links TRBV11-2 to TRBJ1-2, with D unclear. The CDR3 is 14 amino acids. In germline, CDR1 is SGHAT, CDR2 FQNNGV. The V end was cut by 1 base, the J end by 2 bases, with 8 bases between. Here the CDR3 reads CASSLGRGNYGYTF. Here the CDR3 DNA reads TGTGCCAGCAGCTTAGGTCGGGGAAACTATGGCTACACCTTC.

This clone was detected only once. The J gene is TRBJ2-7, the V gene TRBV5-5, with TRBD2 matching 7 bases. Germline CDR1 SGHKS, CDR2 YYEKEE (reference sequence). This CDR3 region has 15 residues. The V gene end was trimmed by 4 bases and the J gene end by 3 bases; junction bases not matched to a gene: 10. The CDR3 sequence is CASSLAAGAFYEQYF. The CDR3 DNA is TGTGCCAGCAGCCTGGCCGCGGGAGCATTCTACGAGCAGTACTTC.

The chain combines TRBV19 with TRBJ2-3, with TRBD2 matching over 12 bases. CDR3 length equals 14 residues. Looked up from germline, CDR1 is LNHDA and CDR2 is SQIVND (reference sequence). J gave up 13 bases and V 6 bases, and 11 bases lay outside the gene matches. CDR3 loop: CASRPRLTSGSEYF. CDR3 DNA: TGTGCCAGTAGACCCCGGCTGACTAGCGGGAGCGAGTATTTT.